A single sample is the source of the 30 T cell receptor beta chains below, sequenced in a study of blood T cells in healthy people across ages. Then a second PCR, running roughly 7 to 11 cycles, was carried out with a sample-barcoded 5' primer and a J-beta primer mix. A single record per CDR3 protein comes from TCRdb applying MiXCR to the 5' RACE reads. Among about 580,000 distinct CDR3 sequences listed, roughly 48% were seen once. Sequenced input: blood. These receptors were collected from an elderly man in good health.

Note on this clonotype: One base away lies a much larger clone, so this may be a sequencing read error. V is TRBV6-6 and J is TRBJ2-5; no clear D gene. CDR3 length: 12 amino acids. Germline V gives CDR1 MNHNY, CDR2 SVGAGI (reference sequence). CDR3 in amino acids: CANSLVQETQYF. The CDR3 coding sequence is TGTGCCAACAGTTTAGTCCAAGAGACCCAGTACTTC.

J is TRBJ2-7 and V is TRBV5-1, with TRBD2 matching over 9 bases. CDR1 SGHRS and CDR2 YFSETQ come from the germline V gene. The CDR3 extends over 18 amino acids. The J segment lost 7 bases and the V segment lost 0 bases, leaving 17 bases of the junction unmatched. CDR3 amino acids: CASSLAPSGATSYNEQYF. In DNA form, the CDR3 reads TGCGCCAGCAGCTTGGCCCCTAGCGGGGCCACCTCCTACAATGAGCAGTACTTC.

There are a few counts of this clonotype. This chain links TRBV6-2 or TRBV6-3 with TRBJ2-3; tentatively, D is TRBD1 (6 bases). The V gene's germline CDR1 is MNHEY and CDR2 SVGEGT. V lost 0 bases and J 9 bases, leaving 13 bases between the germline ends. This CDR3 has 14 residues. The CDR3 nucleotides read TGTGCCAGCAGTTACTCCTTGGACAGCCTGACGCAGTATTTT. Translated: CASSYSLDSLTQYF.

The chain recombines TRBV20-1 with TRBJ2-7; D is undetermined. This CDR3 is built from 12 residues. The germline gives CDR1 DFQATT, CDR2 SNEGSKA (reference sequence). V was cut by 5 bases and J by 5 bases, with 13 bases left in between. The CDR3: CSAPALPDEQYF. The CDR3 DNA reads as TGCAGTGCTCCCGCGCTGCCTGACGAGCAGTACTTC.

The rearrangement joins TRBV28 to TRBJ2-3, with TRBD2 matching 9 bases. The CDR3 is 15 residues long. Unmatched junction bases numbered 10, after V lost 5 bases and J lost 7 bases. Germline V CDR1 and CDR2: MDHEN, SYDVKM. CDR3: CASSPSAGGVNTQYF. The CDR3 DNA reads TGTGCCAGCAGTCCGTCAGCGGGAGGTGTAAATACGCAGTATTTT.

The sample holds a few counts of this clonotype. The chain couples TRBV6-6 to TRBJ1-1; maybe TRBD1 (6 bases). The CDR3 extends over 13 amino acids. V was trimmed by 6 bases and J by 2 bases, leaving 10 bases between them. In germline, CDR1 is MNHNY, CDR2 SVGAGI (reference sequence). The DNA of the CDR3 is TGTGCCAGCAGACTACAGGGAAACACTGAAGCTTTCTTT. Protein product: CASRLQGNTEAFF.

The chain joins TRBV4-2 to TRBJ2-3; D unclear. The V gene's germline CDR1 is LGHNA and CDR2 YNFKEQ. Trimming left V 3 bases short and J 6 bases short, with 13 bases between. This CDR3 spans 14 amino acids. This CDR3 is CASSHETPTDTQYF. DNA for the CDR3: TGTGCCAGCAGCCACGAGACCCCGACGGATACGCAGTATTTT.

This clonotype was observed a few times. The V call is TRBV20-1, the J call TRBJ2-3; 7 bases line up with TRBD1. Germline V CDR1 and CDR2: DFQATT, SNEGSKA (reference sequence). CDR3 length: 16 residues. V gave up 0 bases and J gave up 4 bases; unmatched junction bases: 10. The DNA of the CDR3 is TGCAGTGCTAGAGATTTGGGGCAGGGGGAAGCAGATACGCAGTATTTT. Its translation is CSARDLGQGEADTQYF.

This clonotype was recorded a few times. CDR3 loop: CASSLGGLSPLHF. CDR3 DNA: TGTGCCAGCAGCTTAGGGGGGCTTTCACCCCTCCACTTT. The chain has TRBV7-2 and TRBJ1-6; possible D gene TRBD1, 6 bases. The ends were cut back, 1 base at V and 9 bases at J, with 7 bases in the middle. This CDR3 has 13 amino acids. Germline loops: CDR1 SGHTA, CDR2 FQGNSA.

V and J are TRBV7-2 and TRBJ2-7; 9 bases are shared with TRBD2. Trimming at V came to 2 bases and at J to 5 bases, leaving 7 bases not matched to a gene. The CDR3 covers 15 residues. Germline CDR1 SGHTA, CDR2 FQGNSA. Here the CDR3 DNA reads TGTGCCAGCAGCTTAAGGGGACTAGCTGTCAACGAGCAGTACTTC. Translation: CASSLRGLAVNEQYF.

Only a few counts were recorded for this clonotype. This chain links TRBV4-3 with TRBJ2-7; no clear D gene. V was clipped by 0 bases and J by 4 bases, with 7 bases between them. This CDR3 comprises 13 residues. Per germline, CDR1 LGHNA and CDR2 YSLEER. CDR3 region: CASSQDVGYEQYF. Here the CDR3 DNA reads TGCGCCAGCAGCCAAGATGTGGGGTACGAGCAGTACTTC.

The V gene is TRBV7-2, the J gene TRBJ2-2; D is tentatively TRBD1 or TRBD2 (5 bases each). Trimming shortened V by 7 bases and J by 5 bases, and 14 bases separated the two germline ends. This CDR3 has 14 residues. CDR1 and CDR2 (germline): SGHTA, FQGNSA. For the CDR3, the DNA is TGTGCCAGCACCCTTGATTGGGGGACCGGGGAGCTGTTTTTT. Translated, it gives CASTLDWGTGELFF.

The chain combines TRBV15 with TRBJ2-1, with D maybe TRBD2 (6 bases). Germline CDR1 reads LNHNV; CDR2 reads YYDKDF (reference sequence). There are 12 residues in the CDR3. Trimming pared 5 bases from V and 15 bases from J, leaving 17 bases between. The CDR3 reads CATSPPVGTPFF. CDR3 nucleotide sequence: TGTGCCACCAGCCCCCCCGTAGGGACTCCGTTCTTC.

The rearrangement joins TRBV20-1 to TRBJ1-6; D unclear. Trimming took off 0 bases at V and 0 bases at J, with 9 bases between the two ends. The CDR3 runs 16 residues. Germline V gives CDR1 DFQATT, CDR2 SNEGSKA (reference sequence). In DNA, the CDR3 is TGCAGTGCTAGAGACGGAATTCTCTCCTATAATTCACCCCTCCACTTT. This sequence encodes CSARDGILSYNSPLHF.

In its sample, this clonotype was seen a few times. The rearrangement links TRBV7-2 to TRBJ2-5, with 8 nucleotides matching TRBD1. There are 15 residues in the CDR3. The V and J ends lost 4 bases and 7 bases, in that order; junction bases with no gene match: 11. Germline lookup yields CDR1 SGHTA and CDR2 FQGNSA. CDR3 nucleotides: TGTGCCAGCAGCTCCGGGGACAGGAGGTTAGGGACCCAGTACTTC. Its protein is CASSSGDRRLGTQYF.

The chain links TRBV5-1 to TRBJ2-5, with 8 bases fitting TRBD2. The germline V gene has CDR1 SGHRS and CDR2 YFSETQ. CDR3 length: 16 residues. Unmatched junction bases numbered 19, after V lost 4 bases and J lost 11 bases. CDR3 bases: TGCGCCAGCAGCCCGTCGAGTGGACTAGCAGTCGGTGAGCAGTACTTC. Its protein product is CASSPSSGLAVGEQYF.

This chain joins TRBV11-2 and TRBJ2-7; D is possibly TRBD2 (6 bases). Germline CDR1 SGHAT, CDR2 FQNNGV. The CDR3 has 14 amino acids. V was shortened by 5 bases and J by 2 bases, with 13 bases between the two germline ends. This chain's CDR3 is CASSRMGGPYEQYF. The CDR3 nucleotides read TGTGCCAGCAGCCGAATGGGGGGTCCCTACGAGCAGTACTTC.

The CDR3 loop is CASSVGGSTPLHF. In DNA, the CDR3 is TGTGCCAGCAGTGTGGGGGGCAGTACACCCCTCCACTTT. This sequence joins TRBV6-6 and TRBJ1-6, with a weak D call TRBD1 (6 bases). Trimming left V 5 bases short and J 11 bases short, with 13 bases between. Germline values: CDR1 MNHNY, CDR2 SVGAGI (reference sequence). The length of the CDR3 is 13 residues.

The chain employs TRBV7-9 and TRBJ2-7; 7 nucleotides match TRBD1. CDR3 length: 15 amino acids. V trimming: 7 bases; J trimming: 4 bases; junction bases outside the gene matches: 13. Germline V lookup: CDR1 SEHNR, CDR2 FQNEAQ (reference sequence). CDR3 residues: CASTLNPTGPYEQYF. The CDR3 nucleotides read TGTGCCAGCACTCTCAATCCGACAGGGCCATACGAGCAGTACTTC.

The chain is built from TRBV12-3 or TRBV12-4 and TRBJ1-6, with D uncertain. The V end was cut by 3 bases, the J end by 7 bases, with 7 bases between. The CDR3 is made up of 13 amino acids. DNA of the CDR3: TGTGCCAGCAGTTTCAGGTGGAATTCACCCCTCCACTTT. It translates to CASSFRWNSPLHF.

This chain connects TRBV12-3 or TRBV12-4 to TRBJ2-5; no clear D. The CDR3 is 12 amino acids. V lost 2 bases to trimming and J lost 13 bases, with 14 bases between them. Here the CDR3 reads CASSLIQDERYF. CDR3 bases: TGTGCCAGCAGTTTAATTCAAGACGAGCGGTACTTC.

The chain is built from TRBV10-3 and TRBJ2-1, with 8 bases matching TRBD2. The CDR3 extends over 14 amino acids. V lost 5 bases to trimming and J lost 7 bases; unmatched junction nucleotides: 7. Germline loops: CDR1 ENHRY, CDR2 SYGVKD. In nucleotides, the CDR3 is TGTGCCATCAGTCGGAGCGGGAGTGGGAATGAGCAGTTCTTC. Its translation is CAISRSGSGNEQFF.

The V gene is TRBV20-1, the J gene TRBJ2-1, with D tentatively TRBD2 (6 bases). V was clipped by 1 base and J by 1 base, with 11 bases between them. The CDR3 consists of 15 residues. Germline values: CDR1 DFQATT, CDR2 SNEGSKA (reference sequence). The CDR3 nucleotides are TGCAGTGCTAGAGGAGGGGCGGGGTCCTACAATGAGCAGTTCTTC. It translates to CSARGGAGSYNEQFF.

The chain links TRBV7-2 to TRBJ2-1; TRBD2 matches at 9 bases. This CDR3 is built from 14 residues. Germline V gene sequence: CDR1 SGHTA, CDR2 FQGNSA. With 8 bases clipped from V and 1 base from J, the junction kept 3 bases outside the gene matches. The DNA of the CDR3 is TGTGCCAGCGGGCTAGCGGGGTCCTACAATGAGCAGTTCTTC. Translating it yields CASGLAGSYNEQFF.

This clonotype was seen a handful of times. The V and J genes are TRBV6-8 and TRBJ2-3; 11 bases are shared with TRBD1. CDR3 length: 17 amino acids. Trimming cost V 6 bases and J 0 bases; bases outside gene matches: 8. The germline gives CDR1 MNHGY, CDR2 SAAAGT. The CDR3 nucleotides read TGTGCCAGCAGCCCCCGGGACAGGGGGTCGAGCACAGATACGCAGTATTTT. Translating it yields CASSPRDRGSSTDTQYF.

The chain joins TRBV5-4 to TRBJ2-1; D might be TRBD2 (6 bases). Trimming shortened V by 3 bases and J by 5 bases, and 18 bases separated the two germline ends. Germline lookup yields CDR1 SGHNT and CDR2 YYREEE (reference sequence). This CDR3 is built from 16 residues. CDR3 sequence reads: CASSSPGARQNNEQFF. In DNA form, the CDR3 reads TGTGCCAGCAGCTCCCCGGGAGCGAGGCAAAACAATGAGCAGTTCTTC.

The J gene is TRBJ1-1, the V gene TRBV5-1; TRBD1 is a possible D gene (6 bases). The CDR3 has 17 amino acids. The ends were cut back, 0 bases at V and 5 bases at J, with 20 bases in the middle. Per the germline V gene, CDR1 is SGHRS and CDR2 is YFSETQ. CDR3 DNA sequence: TGCGCCAGCAGCTTGGACAGGGAAGGGGATTTATGGACTGAAGCTTTCTTT. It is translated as CASSLDREGDLWTEAFF.

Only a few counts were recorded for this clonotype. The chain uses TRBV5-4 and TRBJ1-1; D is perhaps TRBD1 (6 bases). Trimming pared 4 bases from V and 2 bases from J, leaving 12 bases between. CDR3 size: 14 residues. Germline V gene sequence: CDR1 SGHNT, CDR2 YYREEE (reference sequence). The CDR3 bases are TGTGCCAGCAGCCGGCGGACAGAAAACACTGAAGCTTTCTTT. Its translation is CASSRRTENTEAFF.

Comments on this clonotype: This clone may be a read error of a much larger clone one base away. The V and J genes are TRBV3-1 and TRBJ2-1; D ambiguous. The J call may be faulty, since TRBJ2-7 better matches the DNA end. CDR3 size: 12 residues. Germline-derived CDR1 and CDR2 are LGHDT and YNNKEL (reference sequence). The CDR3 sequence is CASSQGLNEQYF. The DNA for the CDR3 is TGTGCCAGCAGCCAAGGACTTAATGAGCAGTACTTC.

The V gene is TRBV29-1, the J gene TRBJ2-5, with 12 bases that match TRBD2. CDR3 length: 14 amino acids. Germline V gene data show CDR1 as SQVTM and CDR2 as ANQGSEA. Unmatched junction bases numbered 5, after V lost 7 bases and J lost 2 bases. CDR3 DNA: TGCAGCGCTGGACTAGCGGGGCGTCAAGAGACCCAGTACTTC. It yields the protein CSAGLAGRQETQYF. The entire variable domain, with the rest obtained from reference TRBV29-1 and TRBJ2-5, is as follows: SAVISQKPSRDICQRGTSLTIQCQVDSQVTMMFWYRQQPGQSLTLIATANQGSEATYESGFVIDKFPISRPNLTFSTLTVSNMSPEDSSIYLCSAGLAGRQETQYFGPGTRLLVL.